This T cell receptor (beta chain) was observed in a study of Tregs in tolerant kidney transplant recipients (dated by TCRdb to between 2019 and 2020). About the study as a whole: Transplants used related donors with nonmyeloablative bone marrow transplantation; mixed chimerism was transient in the human trials. The study applied TCRbeta sequencing to find donor-specific regulatory T cells before combined kidney and bone marrow transplantation and then followed those same cells after transplant. Here is what the overall study found, with its caveats: Biological reproducibility was not directly assessed, although technical replication error appeared to be minimal. Expanding Tregs with activated donor B cells appeared to identify the most biologically relevant and donor-specific TCRbeta repertoire. For some patients, the PCR primers changed as time went on, which meant samples from those patients could not be compared with one another at the nucleotide level. In tolerant patients, donor-specific Tregs expanded more than Tregs overall, which suggests antigen-driven rather than nonspecific expansion. Because the study included only a small number of patients, the results must be confirmed in larger populations and under other immunosuppression protocols.

For TCRbeta CDR3 sequencing, genomic DNA was extracted from sorted cells using the QIAGEN DNeasy Blood and Tissue Kit. High-throughput TCRbeta CDR3 sequencing, which included PCR amplification with bias correction and internal controls, was done commercially through immunoSEQ. On the study's bioinformatics: Unique productive TCRbeta sequences were defined by CDR3 nucleotide sequence where primers matched, and otherwise by CDR3 amino acid sequence together with Vbeta and Jbeta genes. Sorting error was corrected by removing sequences shared between sorted populations at a frequency ratio of 2:1 or less, and the remaining shared sequences were assigned to the higher population. Sequences were defined as donor-reactive when expanded at least 5-fold in CFSE-low cells versus unstimulated cells and present at a frequency of at least 0.01% in CFSE-low cells. Repertoire divergence was quantified by Jensen-Shannon divergence using the top 100 TCRbeta sequences ranked by frequency. For samples with multiple sequencing runs, sorting error was corrected separately for each run before the runs were pooled. As stored in TCRdb, this immuneACCESS dataset retains in-frame rearrangements with V and J assigned. A fraction of the clones does not appear; measured against another copy, unresolved V genes explain less than half of the discrepancy, and the remainder lacks a known reason. V and J calls and clone size are those listed in that table; D and trimming were worked out from the DNA. This sample is represented by around 78,000 clones; approximately 90% of them were singletons. The top ten hold 0.34% of the sample.

V is cut back by 9 bases and J by 8 bases, with 5 bases in the junction unmatched. CDR1 LNHDA and CDR2 SQIVND are derived from the germline V gene (reference sequence). Reading from cysteine to phenylalanine, the CDR3 counts 14 amino acids. The DNA shown is the 42-base CDR3, in frame from base 1. In regard to this clone: Its antigen has not been determined. There are no base qualities to consult, and no much larger clone falls within one base.

The time point label corresponds to: blood sample drawn before combined kidney and bone marrow transplant. Thawed PBMCs were FACS-sorted into unstimulated Tregs (CD4+CD25+CD127-), CD4+ non-Tregs (CD4+CD25-), CD4 cells and CD8 cells. Prior to Treg sorting, thawed PBMCs were rested overnight with roughly 210 IU/ml IL-2 at 37 degrees C. Patients were several combined kidney and bone marrow transplant recipients from the ITN036ST trial, and only these trial subjects had samples available. Healthy control blood was processed to PBMCs by Ficoll density gradient and cryopreserved, and patient PBMCs were collected before and after transplant.

Sequencing was performed on Tregs from blood, taken before the transplant. The V and J segments used are TRBV19 and TRBJ2-6; 12 bases in the middle match TRBD1. The sequence derives from a human donor who received a combined kidney and bone marrow transplant. This receptor carries the CDR3 CASSGTGGTNVLTF. Here is the DNA: TGTGCCAGCTCCGGGACAGGGGGCACCAACGTCCTGACTTTC.